This T cell receptor beta chain derives from a study of cytomegalovirus exposure and HLA in healthy donors. Study results and caveats: TCR beta sequences reportedly predicted most subjects' HLA-A and HLA-B alleles accurately. Among TCR beta chains, those listed as cytomegalovirus-associated numbered fewer than 200. A later analysis found that most CMV-associated TCR beta chains appeared HLA-restricted. According to a later analysis, donors in an Asian-associated ancestry cluster reportedly had fewer N-insertions than the roughly 670-donor mean.

Use of 60 Vbeta and 13 Jbeta primers characterized the PCR. Measured with immunoSEQ multiplex PCR; TCRdb has only the in-frame clones, and not every one. The sample has about 130,000 clones. Germline V gene data show CDR1 as SGDLS and CDR2 as YYNGEE. CDR3 length: 17 residues. V lost 2 bases and J lost 3; bases outside the gene matches: 11. Points on this clone: Its antigen is unknown.

The chain carries TRBV9 and TRBJ2-7, with 10 bases that match TRBD2. The sample consisted of PBMCs. This receptor was identified in a man aged 18 to 30 in good health and CMV-seronegative. The CDR3 sequence is CASSVESGLAYNYEQYF. CDR3 nucleotides: TGTGCCAGCAGCGTTGAATCGGGACTAGCGTACAACTACGAGCAGTACTTC.